This T cell receptor (beta chain) was profiled in a study of cytomegalovirus exposure and HLA in healthy donors. Primers for the PCR totalled 60 Vbeta and 13 Jbeta. Libraries were prepared by immunoSEQ multiplex PCR; TCRdb keeps only in-frame clonotypes and omits some of them. The sample includes roughly 170,000 clones, around 80% of them seen just once. There are 15 residues in the CDR3. Trimming shortened V by 2 bases and J by 4 bases, and 14 bases separated the two germline ends. In germline, CDR1 is KGHSH, CDR2 LQKENI. This sequence was found in a woman in her 50s in good health and CMV-seropositive. The V gene is TRBV18, the J gene TRBJ1-1; D is unresolved. The material sequenced was PBMCs. The CDR3 nucleotides read TGTGCCAGCTCACCAAGAGAGGGTTGGGGCACTGAAGCTTTCTTT. It codes for CASSPREGWGTEAFF.